This TCR beta chain was retrieved from a study of blood T cell repertoires in COVID-19. Study summary: The origin of the acute and convalescent COVID-19 samples was the United States, Italy and Spain. The analysed material was cDNA or gDNA that came from T cells, B-cell-depleted T cells, or PBMCs.

The germline V gene has CDR1 MNHEY and CDR2 SVGAGI. CDR3 length: 13 amino acids. Trimming pared 4 bases from V and 8 bases from J, leaving 14 bases between. In the original processing: How many nucleated cells were present was estimated from reference gene primer amplification. Generated by immunoSEQ multiplex PCR, the TCRdb table keeps only in-frame clones and is missing some. V and J calls and clone size are those listed in that table; D and trimming were worked out from the DNA. The profile shows roughly 84,000 clones, approximately 75% of them singletons. The material sequenced was peripheral blood. This clonotype was obtained from a woman in her forties or fifties with acute or convalescent COVID-19. The chain has TRBV6-5 and TRBJ1-1; D gene unclear. Written as DNA, the CDR3 is TGTGCCAGCAGTTCCCCGGGAGGAGAAGAAGCTTTCTTT. Its translation: CASSSPGGEEAFF.